This TCR beta chain was recovered during a study of T cells after yellow fever vaccination. TCRdb analysed the 5' RACE reads with MiXCR anew, one entry per CDR3 protein. The sample lists 310,000 or so distinct CDR3 sequences, 3.6% occurring once. The CDR3 has 16 amino acids. With 3 bases removed from V and 3 bases from J, the gap between germline ends came to 18 bases. Germline V lookup: CDR1 ENHRY, CDR2 SYGVKD. The study, taken as a whole, reports: Peak timing came faster in the weaker secondary response, day 5 versus 15.

This clonotype has only a few counts. Antigen: not known. The TCR was taken from a man between 18 and 35 years old who received the YFV17D yellow fever vaccine. The sequenced sample was PBMCs, obtained on the day of the yellow fever booster vaccination. J is TRBJ2-7 and V is TRBV10-3; D is possibly TRBD1 (6 bases). The CDR3 loop is CAISEGTGILNYEQYF. In nucleotides, the CDR3 is TGTGCCATCAGTGAAGGCACAGGGATCCTTAACTACGAGCAGTACTTC.